This T cell receptor (beta chain) was sequenced in a study of blood T cell repertoires in COVID-19. CDR1 and CDR2 (germline): MNHEY, SVGAGI. V gave up 1 base and J gave up 8 bases, with 9 bases separating them. The CDR3 contains 13 residues. Sequencing used immunoSEQ multiplex PCR; TCRdb keeps in-frame clones, though not all of them. This repertoire shows about 260,000 clones, approximately 86% found once; its top ten account for 8.5% to 9%. This sequence was found in a man in his forties or fifties with active or convalescent COVID-19. Material for sequencing was peripheral blood. The chain joins TRBV6-5 to TRBJ1-5, with a tentative D call TRBD1 (5 bases). CDR3 loop: CASSYYGGEPQHF. The CDR3 nucleotides read TGTGCCAGCAGTTACTACGGGGGGGAGCCCCAGCATTTT.